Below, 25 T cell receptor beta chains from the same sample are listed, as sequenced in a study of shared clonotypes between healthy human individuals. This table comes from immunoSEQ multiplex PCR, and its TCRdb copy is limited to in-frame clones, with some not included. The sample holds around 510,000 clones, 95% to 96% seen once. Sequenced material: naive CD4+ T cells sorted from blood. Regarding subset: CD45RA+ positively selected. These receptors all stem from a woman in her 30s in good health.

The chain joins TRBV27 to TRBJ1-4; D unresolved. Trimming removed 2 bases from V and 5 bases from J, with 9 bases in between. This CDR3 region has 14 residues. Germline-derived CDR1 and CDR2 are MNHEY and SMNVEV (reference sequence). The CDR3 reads CASSLLPRNEKLFF. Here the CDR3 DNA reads TGTGCCAGCAGTTTACTTCCAAGAAATGAAAAACTGTTTTTT. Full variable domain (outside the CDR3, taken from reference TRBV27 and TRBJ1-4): EAQVTQNPRYLITVTGKKLTVTCSQNMNHEYMSWYRQDPGLGLRQIYYSMNVEVTDKGDVPEGYKVSRKEKRNFPLILESPSPNQTSLYFCASSLLPRNEKLFFGSGTQLSVL.

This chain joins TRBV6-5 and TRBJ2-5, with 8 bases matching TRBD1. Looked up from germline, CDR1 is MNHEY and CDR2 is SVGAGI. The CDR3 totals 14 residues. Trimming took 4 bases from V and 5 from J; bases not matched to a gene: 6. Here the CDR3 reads CASSWRTGRETQYF. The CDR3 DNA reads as TGTGCCAGCAGTTGGCGGACAGGGAGGGAGACCCAGTACTTC.

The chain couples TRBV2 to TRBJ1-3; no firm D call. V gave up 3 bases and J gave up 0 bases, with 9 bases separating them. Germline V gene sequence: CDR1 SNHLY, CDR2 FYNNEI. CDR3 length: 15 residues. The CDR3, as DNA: TGTGCCAGCAGTGATAGCCAGCACTCTGGAAACACCATATATTTT. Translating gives CASSDSQHSGNTIYF.

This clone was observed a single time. The CDR3 region is CASSDSGTMSNQPQHF. CDR3 nucleotides: TGTGCCAGCAGTGATTCCGGGACAATGAGCAATCAGCCCCAGCATTTT. The V call is TRBV25-1, the J call TRBJ1-5; D might be TRBD1 (6 bases). This CDR3 has 16 amino acids. Germline CDR1 is MGHDK and CDR2 is SYGVNS. V gave up 3 bases and J gave up 1 base, with 13 bases separating them.

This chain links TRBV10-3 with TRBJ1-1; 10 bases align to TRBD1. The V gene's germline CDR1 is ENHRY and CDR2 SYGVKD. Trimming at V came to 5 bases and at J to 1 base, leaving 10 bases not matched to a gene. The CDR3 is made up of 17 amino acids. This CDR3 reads CAISPRQGAQGNTEAFF. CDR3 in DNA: TGTGCCATCAGTCCGAGACAGGGGGCTCAGGGGAACACTGAAGCTTTCTTT.

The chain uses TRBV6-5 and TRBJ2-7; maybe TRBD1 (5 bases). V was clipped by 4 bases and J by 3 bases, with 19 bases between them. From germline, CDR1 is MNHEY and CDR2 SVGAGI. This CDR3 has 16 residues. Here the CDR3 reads CASSSKGAFQFYEQYF. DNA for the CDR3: TGTGCCAGCAGTTCAAAAGGGGCCTTTCAATTCTACGAGCAGTACTTC.

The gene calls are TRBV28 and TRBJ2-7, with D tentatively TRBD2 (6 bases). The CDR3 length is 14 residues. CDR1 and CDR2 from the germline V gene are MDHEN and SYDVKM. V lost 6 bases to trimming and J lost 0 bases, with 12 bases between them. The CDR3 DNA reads TGTGCCAGCAGCATGTGGGGGGACTCCTACGAGCAGTACTTC. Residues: CASSMWGDSYEQYF.

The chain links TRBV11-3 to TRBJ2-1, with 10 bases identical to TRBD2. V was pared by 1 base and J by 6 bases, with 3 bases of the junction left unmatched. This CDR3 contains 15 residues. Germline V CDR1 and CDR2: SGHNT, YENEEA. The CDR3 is CASSLGASGSNEQFF. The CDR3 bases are TGTGCCAGCAGCTTAGGGGCTAGCGGGAGCAATGAGCAGTTCTTC.

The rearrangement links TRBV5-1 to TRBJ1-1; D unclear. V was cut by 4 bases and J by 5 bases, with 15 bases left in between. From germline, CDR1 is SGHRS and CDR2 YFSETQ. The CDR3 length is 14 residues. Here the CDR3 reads CASSTSATATEAFF. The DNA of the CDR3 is TGCGCCAGCAGCACCTCGGCTACGGCGACTGAAGCTTTCTTT.

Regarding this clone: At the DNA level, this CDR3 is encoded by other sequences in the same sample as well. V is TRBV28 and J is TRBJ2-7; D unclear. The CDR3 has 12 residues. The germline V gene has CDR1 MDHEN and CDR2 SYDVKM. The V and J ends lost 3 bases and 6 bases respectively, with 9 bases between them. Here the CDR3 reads CASSFRVGEQYF. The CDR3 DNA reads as TGTGCCAGCAGTTTTCGGGTAGGCGAGCAGTACTTC.

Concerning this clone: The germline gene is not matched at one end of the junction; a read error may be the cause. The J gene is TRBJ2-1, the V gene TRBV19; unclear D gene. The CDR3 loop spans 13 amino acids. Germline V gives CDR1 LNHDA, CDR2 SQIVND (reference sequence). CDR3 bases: TGTGCCAGTAGTGTAGAAAGAACGACCGAGCAGTTCTTC. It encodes CASSVERTTEQFF.

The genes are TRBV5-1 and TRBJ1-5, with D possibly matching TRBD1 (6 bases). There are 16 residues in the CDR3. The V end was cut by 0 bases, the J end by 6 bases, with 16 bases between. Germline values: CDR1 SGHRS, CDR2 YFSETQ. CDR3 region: CASSLVISGDRQPQHF. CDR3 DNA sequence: TGCGCCAGCAGCTTGGTTATATCAGGGGATCGTCAGCCCCAGCATTTT.

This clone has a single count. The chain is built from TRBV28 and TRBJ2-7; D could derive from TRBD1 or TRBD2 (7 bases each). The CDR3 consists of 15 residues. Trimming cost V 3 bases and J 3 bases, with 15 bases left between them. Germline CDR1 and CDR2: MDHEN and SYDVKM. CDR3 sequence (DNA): TGTGCCAGCAGTTTGGGAGGGACAGCACTCTACGAGCAGTACTTC. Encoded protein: CASSLGGTALYEQYF.

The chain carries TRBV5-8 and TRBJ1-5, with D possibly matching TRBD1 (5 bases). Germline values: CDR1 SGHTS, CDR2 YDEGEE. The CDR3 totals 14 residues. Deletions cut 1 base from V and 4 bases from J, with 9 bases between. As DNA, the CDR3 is TGTGCCAGCAGCTTGTTGGGGGGAAATCAGCCCCAGCATTTT. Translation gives CASSLLGGNQPQHF.

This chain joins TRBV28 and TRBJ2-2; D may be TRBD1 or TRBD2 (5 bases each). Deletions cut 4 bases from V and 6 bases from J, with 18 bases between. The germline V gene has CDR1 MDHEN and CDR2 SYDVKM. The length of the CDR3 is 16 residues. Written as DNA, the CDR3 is TGTGCCAGCAGTTCCCCGAGGGCAGGGTCATCCGGGGAGCTGTTTTTT. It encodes CASSSPRAGSSGELFF.

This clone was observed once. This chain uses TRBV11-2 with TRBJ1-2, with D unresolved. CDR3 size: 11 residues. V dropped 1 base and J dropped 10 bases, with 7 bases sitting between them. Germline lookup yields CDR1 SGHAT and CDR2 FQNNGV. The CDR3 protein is CASSLGPVYTF. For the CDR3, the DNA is TGTGCCAGCAGCTTAGGGCCTGTCTACACCTTC.

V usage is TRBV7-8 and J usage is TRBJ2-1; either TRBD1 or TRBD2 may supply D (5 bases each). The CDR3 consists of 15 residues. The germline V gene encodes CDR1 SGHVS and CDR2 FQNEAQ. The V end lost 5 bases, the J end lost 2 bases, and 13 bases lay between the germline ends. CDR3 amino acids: CASSVRDGAYNEQFF. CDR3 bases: TGTGCCAGCAGCGTCCGGGACGGAGCCTACAATGAGCAGTTCTTC.

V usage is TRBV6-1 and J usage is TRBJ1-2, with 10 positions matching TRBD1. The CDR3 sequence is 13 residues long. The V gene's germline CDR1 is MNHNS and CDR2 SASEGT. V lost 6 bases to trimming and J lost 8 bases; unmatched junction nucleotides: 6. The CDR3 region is CASRVTGGKGYTF. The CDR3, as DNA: TGTGCCAGCAGGGTGACAGGGGGCAAAGGCTACACCTTC.

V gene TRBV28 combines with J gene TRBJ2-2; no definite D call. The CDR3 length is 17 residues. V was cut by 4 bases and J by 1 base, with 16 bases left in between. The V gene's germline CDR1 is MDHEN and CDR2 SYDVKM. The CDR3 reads CASSSPYSRKNTGELFF. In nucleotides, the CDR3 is TGTGCCAGCAGTTCCCCATACTCCCGGAAGAACACCGGGGAGCTGTTTTTT. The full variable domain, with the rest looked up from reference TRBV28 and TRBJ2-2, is DVKVTQSSRYLVKRTGEKVFLECVQDMDHENMFWYRQDPGLGLRLIYFSYDVKMKEKGDIPEGYSVSREKKERFSLILESASTNQTSMYLCASSSPYSRKNTGELFFGEGSRLTVL.

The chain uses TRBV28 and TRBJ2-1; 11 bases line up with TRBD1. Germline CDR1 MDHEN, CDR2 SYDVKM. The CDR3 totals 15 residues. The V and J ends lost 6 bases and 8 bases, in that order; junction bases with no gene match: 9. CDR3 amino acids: CASRWDRGRFHEQFF. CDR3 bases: TGTGCCAGCAGGTGGGACAGGGGGAGGTTCCATGAGCAGTTCTTC.

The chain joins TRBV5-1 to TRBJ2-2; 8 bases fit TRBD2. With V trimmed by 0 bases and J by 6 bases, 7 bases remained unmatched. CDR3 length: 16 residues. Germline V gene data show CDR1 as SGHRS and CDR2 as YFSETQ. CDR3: CASSLEAGDFAGELFF. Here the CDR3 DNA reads TGCGCCAGCAGCTTGGAAGCGGGAGATTTTGCCGGGGAGCTGTTTTTT.

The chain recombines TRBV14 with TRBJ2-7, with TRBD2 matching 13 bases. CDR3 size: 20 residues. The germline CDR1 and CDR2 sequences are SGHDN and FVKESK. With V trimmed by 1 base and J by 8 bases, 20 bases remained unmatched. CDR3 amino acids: CASSQALRTSGSGYFLQQYF. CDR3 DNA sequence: TGTGCCAGCAGCCAAGCTTTAAGGACTAGCGGGAGTGGATACTTCTTGCAGCAGTACTTC.

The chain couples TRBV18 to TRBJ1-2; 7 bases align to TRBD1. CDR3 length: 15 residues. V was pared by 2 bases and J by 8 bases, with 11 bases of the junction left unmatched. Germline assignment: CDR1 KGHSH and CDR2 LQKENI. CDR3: CASSPETGKVDGYTF. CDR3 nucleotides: TGTGCCAGCTCACCAGAGACAGGGAAAGTCGACGGCTACACCTTC. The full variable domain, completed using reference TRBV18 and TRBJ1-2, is NAGVMQNPRHLVRRRGQEARLRCSPMKGHSHVYWYRQLPEEGLKFMVYLQKENIIDESGMPKERFSAEFPKEGPSILRIQQVVRGDSAAYFCASSPETGKVDGYTFGSGTRLTVV.

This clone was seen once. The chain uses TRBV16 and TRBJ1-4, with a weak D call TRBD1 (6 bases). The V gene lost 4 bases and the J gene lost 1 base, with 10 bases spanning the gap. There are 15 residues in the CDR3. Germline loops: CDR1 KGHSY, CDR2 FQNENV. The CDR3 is CASSRQVLTNEKLFF. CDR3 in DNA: TGTGCCAGCAGCCGACAGGTTTTAACTAATGAAAAACTGTTTTTT.

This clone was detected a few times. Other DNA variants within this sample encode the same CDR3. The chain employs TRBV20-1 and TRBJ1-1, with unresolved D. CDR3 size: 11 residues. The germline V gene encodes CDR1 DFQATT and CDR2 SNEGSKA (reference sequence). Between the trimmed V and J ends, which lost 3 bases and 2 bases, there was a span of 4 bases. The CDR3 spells CSARGNTEAFF. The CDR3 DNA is TGCAGTGCTAGGGGTAACACTGAAGCTTTCTTT.